Presented here are 20 T cell receptor beta chains from one specimen sequenced in a study of STAT3 mutations in large granular lymphocyte leukemia. General study points: Every T-LGLL patient had at least one immunodominant TCRbeta clonotype.

Their antigen targets remain unknown. Repertoires were generated with immunoSEQ multiplex PCR, while TCRdb's copy carries only in-frame clones and drops some. The sample lists 10,000 or so clones, more than 75% occurring once. Sequencing was done on a sample of peripheral blood mononuclear cells. All receptors come from a man older than 75 with T-cell large granular lymphocyte leukemia. Some clones in this sample may be carry-over from other donors' samples.

The table lists this clone with a count of one. The genes are TRBV7-9 and TRBJ1-5, with D perhaps TRBD1 (6 bases). This CDR3 has 18 amino acids. The V gene lost 5 bases and the J gene lost 4 bases, with 24 bases spanning the gap. Germline V gene sequence: CDR1 SEHNR, CDR2 FQNEAQ (reference sequence). The DNA of the CDR3 is TGTGCCAGCAGCCGAACCGAGGGGGGAATCACCGGAAATCAGCCCCAGCATTTT. It encodes CASSRTEGGITGNQPQHF.

The chain is built from TRBV5-4 and TRBJ1-2, with 12 bases matching TRBD1. V was pared by 2 bases and J by 6 bases, with 11 bases of the junction left unmatched. The CDR3 is 17 amino acids. Germline V CDR1 and CDR2: SGHNT, YYREEE (reference sequence). The CDR3 DNA reads TGTGCCAGCAGCTTTCCCGGGACAGGGGGCGCTGGGGATGGCTACACCTTC. Its protein product is CASSFPGTGGAGDGYTF.

The chain is built from TRBV7-9 and TRBJ2-7, with TRBD2 matching over 9 bases. Per the germline V gene, CDR1 is SEHNR and CDR2 is FQNEAQ (reference sequence). The CDR3 consists of 14 residues. Trimming took 5 bases from V and 0 from J; bases not matched to a gene: 2. Here the CDR3 reads CASSLGLASYEQYF. The CDR3 region has the DNA TGTGCCAGCAGCCTGGGACTAGCCTCCTACGAGCAGTACTTC.

This rearrangement joins TRBV25-1 to TRBJ1-6; 9 positions match TRBD1. The CDR3 consists of 14 residues. V lost 5 bases to trimming and J lost 8 bases; unmatched junction nucleotides: 4. CDR1 is MGHDK and CDR2 is SYGVNS in the germline V gene. CDR3 in DNA: TGTGCCAGCAGTCAGGGACAGGGCGATTCACCCCTCCACTTT. Amino acids: CASSQGQGDSPLHF.

The sample holds a few counts of this clone. A read error may account for a junction end that differs from germline. J is TRBJ2-7 and V is TRBV12-5; no reliable D call. This CDR3 has 13 amino acids. In germline, CDR1 is LGHNT, CDR2 FRNRAP. The CDR3 protein is CASGLGQSYEQYF. The DNA for the CDR3 is TGTGCTAGTGGATTGGGCCAATCCTACGAGCAGTACTTC.

V usage is TRBV27 and J usage is TRBJ2-1; 11 bases fit TRBD2. Per the germline V gene, CDR1 is MNHEY and CDR2 is SMNVEV (reference sequence). The CDR3 runs to 16 residues. J lost 4 bases, V lost 6 bases, and 8 bases had no gene match. The CDR3 DNA reads TGTGCCAGCAGCCTCCGCCTAGCGGGGGGTTACAATGAGCAGTTCTTC. It codes for CASSLRLAGGYNEQFF.

The chain couples TRBV10-3 to TRBJ2-7, with TRBD2 matching 9 bases. Germline assignment: CDR1 ENHRY and CDR2 SYGVKD. The CDR3 is 13 residues long. In DNA, the CDR3 is TGTGCTGTATTAGCGGGGGTCTCCTACGAGCAGTACTTC. Its protein is CAVLAGVSYEQYF.

This sequence joins TRBV5-4 and TRBJ1-6, with D maybe TRBD1 (5 bases). Trimming stripped 1 base from V and 5 bases from J, with 7 bases between. CDR3 size: 14 residues. CDR1 SGHNT and CDR2 YYREEE come from the germline V gene (reference sequence). The CDR3 region has the DNA TGTGCCAGCAGCTTGAGGGGAAATAATTCACCCCTCCACTTT. Amino acid sequence: CASSLRGNNSPLHF.

The chain uses TRBV7-2 and TRBJ2-7, with no clear D. The CDR3 totals 14 residues. V lost 1 base and J lost 1, with 8 bases in between. The germline CDR1 and CDR2 sequences are SGHTA and FQGNSA. The CDR3 loop reads CASSLGGLSYEQYF. The CDR3 bases are TGTGCCAGCAGCTTAGGTGGGCTTTCCTACGAGCAGTACTTC.

The chain carries TRBV18 and TRBJ2-7; possibly TRBD1 for D (6 bases). The V and J ends lost 3 bases and 3 bases respectively, with 12 bases between them. The CDR3 is 14 amino acids. Germline CDR1 and CDR2: KGHSH and LQKENI. The chain's CDR3 is CASSPTGLGYEQYF. CDR3 bases: TGTGCCAGCTCACCCACAGGGTTGGGCTACGAGCAGTACTTC.

The chain combines TRBV7-2 with TRBJ2-7; D unresolved. CDR3 length: 15 residues. CDR1 is SGHTA, CDR2 FQGNSA, per germline. The germline V and J ends were trimmed by 1 base and 4 bases, with 14 bases remaining between them. CDR3: CASSLGVRQAYEQYF. DNA of the CDR3: TGTGCCAGCAGCTTAGGCGTCCGGCAGGCATACGAGCAGTACTTC.

The CDR3 nucleotides read TGTGCCAGCAGCTTATCGGGGGCTCGAGGAAAACTGTTTTTT. Amino acid sequence: CASSLSGARGKLFF. The J gene is TRBJ1-4, the V gene TRBV7-9; D is perhaps TRBD1 (6 bases). This CDR3 has 14 residues. Germline CDR1 and CDR2: SEHNR and FQNEAQ (reference sequence). V dropped 2 bases and J dropped 10 bases, with 14 bases sitting between them.

This clone was seen only a few times. V gene TRBV6-5 combines with J gene TRBJ2-7, with 7 nucleotides matching TRBD1. Germline CDR1 is MNHEY and CDR2 is SVGAGI. With 6 bases clipped from V and 3 bases from J, the junction kept 11 bases outside the gene matches. The CDR3 covers 15 residues. The CDR3 spells CASSQTRDSDYEQYF. The CDR3 region has the DNA TGTGCCAGCAGCCAAACCCGGGACAGCGACTACGAGCAGTACTTC.

This clone appeared a single time. The chain is built from TRBV18 and TRBJ1-6, with D possibly TRBD1 on 6 matching bases. V dropped 3 bases and J dropped 5 bases, with 11 bases sitting between them. CDR1 is KGHSH and CDR2 is LQKENI in the germline V gene. The CDR3 totals 15 residues. CDR3 DNA sequence: TGTGCCAGCTCACCCGGGACAAACAATAATTCACCCCTCCACTTT. This sequence encodes CASSPGTNNNSPLHF.

V and J are TRBV7-9 and TRBJ1-2; TRBD1 agrees at 8 bases. Losses at the gene ends were 2 bases for V and 8 bases for J; bases not matched to a gene: 4. CDR1 SEHNR and CDR2 FQNEAQ come from the germline V gene (reference sequence). The CDR3 has 13 amino acids. The CDR3 protein is CASSLRTGLGYTF. DNA of the CDR3: TGTGCCAGCAGCTTAAGGACAGGGTTAGGCTACACCTTC.

The chain joins TRBV28 to TRBJ2-2; D may be TRBD1 or TRBD2 (6 bases each). CDR3 size: 14 residues. Trimming pared 5 bases from V and 5 bases from J, leaving 12 bases between. Germline-derived CDR1 and CDR2 are MDHEN and SYDVKM. The CDR3 coding sequence is TGTGCCAGCAGTCCCGGGGGCCCTACCGGGGAGCTGTTTTTT. It translates to CASSPGGPTGELFF.

The chain uses TRBV6-6 and TRBJ2-1, with 8 bases identical to TRBD1. V lost 5 bases to trimming and J lost 9 bases; unmatched junction nucleotides: 6. CDR3 size: 13 residues. Germline V gene lookup returns CDR1 MNHNY and CDR2 SVGAGI (reference sequence). The CDR3 spells CASSAPGGGEQFF. The CDR3 bases are TGTGCCAGCAGTGCCCCAGGGGGCGGTGAGCAGTTCTTC.

This chain connects TRBV27 to TRBJ2-4, with 7 bases fitting TRBD2. CDR1 is MNHEY and CDR2 is SMNVEV in the germline V gene (reference sequence). V trimming: 6 bases; J trimming: 2 bases; junction bases outside the gene matches: 4. The CDR3 totals 14 residues. The CDR3 is CASRPGTTKNIQYF. CDR3 sequence (DNA): TGTGCCAGCAGGCCCGGGACTACCAAAAACATTCAGTACTTC.

The chain joins TRBV6-5 to TRBJ1-1; no definite D call. The CDR3 loop spans 14 amino acids. Germline V CDR1 and CDR2: MNHEY, SVGAGI. V gave up 6 bases and J gave up 0 bases, with 11 bases separating them. The CDR3 bases are TGTGCCAGCAGAGACCACCTTCTGAACACTGAAGCTTTCTTT. Encoded protein: CASRDHLLNTEAFF.

V is TRBV9 and J is TRBJ2-7; D possibly uses TRBD1 or TRBD2 (5 bases each). The length of the CDR3 is 11 residues. The V and J ends lost 7 bases and 1 base respectively, with 6 bases between them. Germline loops: CDR1 SGDLS, CDR2 YYNGEE. CDR3 residues: CASGGSYEQYF. CDR3 coding DNA: TGTGCCAGCGGGGGTTCCTACGAGCAGTACTTC.